The clone carrying this T cell receptor beta chain appeared a few times. These data originate in a study of T-cell memory formation after mild COVID-19. Across the whole study: TCR clusters were largely donor specific.

TCRdb called the 5' RACE reads again in MiXCR, with one record for every CDR3 protein. Of 500,000 to 600,000 distinct CDR3 sequences in the sample, more than 15% were seen once. The CDR3 is 14 amino acids. Trimming stripped 0 bases from V and 6 bases from J, with 15 bases between. Per germline, CDR1 DFQATT and CDR2 SNEGSKA (reference sequence). This clonotype was sampled from an adult woman who had mild COVID-19 (a few samples of this study predate the infection). Cell type and time point are not known. Source material: PBMCs or a T cell subset sorted from them (not recorded which). The rearrangement uses TRBV20-1 and TRBJ2-7; D possibly corresponds to TRBD1 (5 bases). The CDR3 is CSARDMQGVGEQYF. In DNA form, the CDR3 reads TGCAGTGCTAGAGATATGCAGGGTGTTGGCGAGCAGTACTTC.